This T cell receptor beta chain was identified in a study of Ad26.COV2.S vaccination and SARS-CoV-2 variants (dated by TCRdb to the early 2020s). About the study as a whole: TCRbeta repertoire sequencing served as the tool for gauging how specific and how broad the SARS-CoV-2-reactive T cell receptors were following Ad26.COV2.S vaccination. The TCR-sequenced set comprised around 30 samples: approximately 19 Ad26.COV2.S vaccine recipients, 5 placebo recipients and 8 SARS-CoV-2 convalescent individuals.

The immunoSEQ Assay was the method used to sequence TCRbeta CDR3 regions. After extraction, genomic DNA underwent amplification by bias-controlled multiplex PCR, followed by high-throughput sequencing. For the original study's pipeline: To quantify the absolute abundance of each unique TCRbeta CDR3 region, sequences were collapsed and filtered. T cell fraction was estimated by normalizing TCRbeta template counts to usable DNA, with usable DNA measured through amplification of reference genes found in all nucleated cells. Repertoire TCRs were annotated as SARS-CoV-2-specific when V gene, CDR3 amino acid sequence and J gene were exactly matched to a known reactive TCR set. The reference SARS-CoV-2 TCR set was obtained from MIRA and was filtered for enrichment in COVID-19-positive ImmuneCODE repertoires, whereby public or cross-reactive TCRs were removed. Based on the MIRA antigens, annotated TCRs were further analysed at the level of specific ORF or position within ORF. Breadth was defined as annotated unique rearrangements over total unique productive rearrangements; depth was the summed frequency of those rearrangements. Two-sided Wilcoxon rank-sum tests were used to compare TCR breadth between groups. The source is immuneACCESS, and TCRdb retained only in-frame sequences with V and J called. Part of the clones is not carried over; for the studies checked, unresolved V genes explain less than half of this, and the remainder is unexplained. The V and J calls and the clone size are those of that table, but D and trimming were determined from the DNA. This sample is represented by about 180,000 clones; roughly nine tenths of them were singletons. The top ten hold approximately 6% of the sample.

Results the study describes overall, beyond this receptor: Vaccine and placebo recipients had comparable non-spike TCR breadth, which fits with the vaccine containing only spike. It was noted by the authors that total T cell responses may have been underestimated by the TCR breadth and depth analyses. Substantial breadth of spike-specific CD8+ and CD4+ T cell responses was reported after vaccination. Spike-specific TCR breadth was higher in Ad26.COV2.S recipients than in placebo recipients (P = 0.0014).

On this clone itself: This clone's antigen is unknown. Base-call qualities are not available, and no considerably larger clone is one nucleotide away.

At the junction V is shortened by 5 bases and J by 2 bases; bases outside the gene matches: 15. CDR1 SGHAT and CDR2 FQNNGV are derived from the germline V gene. The cysteine opens and the phenylalanine closes a CDR3 of 18 amino acids. The retained sequence is limited to the CDR3, 54 bases, with the frame set at the first base. What this sample's time point label stands for: individuals recovered from natural SARS-CoV-2 infection. The sample consisted of peripheral blood, taken after recovery from COVID-19. The chain is made from TRBV11-2 and TRBJ2-3; 8 middle bases align to TRBD1. This TCR was sampled from a human donor who had recovered from COVID-19. The CDR3 region: CASSIPGTGSTATDTQYF. The base sequence is TGTGCCAGCAGCATTCCCGGGACAGGCAGTACCGCCACAGATACGCAGTATTTT.